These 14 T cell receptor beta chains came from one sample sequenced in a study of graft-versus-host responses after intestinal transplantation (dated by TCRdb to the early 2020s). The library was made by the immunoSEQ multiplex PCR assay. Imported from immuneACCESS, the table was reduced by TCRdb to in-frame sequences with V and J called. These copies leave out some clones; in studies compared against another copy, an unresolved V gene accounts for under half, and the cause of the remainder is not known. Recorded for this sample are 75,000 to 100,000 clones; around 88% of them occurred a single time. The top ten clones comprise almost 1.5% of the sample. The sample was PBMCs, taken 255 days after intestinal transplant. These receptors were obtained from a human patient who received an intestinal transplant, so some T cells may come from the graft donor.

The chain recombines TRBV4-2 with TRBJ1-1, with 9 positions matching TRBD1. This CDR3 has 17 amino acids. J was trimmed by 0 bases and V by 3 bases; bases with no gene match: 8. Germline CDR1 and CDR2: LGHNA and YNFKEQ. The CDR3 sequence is CASSQLGQGLMNTEAFF. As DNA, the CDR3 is TGTGCCAGCAGCCAGCTTGGACAGGGGTTGATGAACACTGAAGCTTTCTTT.

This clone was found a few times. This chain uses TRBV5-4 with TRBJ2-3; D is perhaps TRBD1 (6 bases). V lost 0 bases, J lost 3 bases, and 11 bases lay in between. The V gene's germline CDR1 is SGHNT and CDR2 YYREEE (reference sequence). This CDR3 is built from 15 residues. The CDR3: CASSLGQGLTDTQYF. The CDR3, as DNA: TGTGCCAGCAGCTTGGGGCAGGGGTTAACAGATACGCAGTATTTT.

The CDR3, as DNA: TGCAGCGTTACAGGATCCGCGAACACCGGGGAGCTGTTTTTT. It is translated as CSVTGSANTGELFF. The genes are TRBV29-1 and TRBJ2-2, with D perhaps matching TRBD1 (5 bases). CDR1 and CDR2 from the germline V gene are SQVTM and ANQGSEA. V was shortened by 5 bases and J by 0 bases, with 10 bases between the two germline ends. The CDR3 is 14 residues long.

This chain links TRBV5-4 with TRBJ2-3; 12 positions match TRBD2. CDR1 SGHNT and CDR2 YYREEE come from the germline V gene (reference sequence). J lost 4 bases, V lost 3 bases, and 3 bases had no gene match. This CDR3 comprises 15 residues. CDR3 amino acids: CASSSGTSGPDTQYF. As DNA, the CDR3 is TGTGCCAGCAGCTCCGGGACTAGCGGGCCAGATACGCAGTATTTT.

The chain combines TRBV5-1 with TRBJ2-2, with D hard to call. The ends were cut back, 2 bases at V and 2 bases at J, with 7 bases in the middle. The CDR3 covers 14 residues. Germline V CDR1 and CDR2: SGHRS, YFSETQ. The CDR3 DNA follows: TGCGCCAGCAGCTTCACCGCCAACACCGGGGAGCTGTTTTTT. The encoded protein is CASSFTANTGELFF.

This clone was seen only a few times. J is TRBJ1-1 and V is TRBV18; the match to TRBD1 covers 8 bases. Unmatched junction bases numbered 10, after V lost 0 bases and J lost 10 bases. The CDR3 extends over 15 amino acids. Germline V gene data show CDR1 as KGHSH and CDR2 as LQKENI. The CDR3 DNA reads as TGTGCCAGCTCACCACCGGGCGGACAGGGTATGGTAGCTTTCTTT. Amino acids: CASSPPGGQGMVAFF.

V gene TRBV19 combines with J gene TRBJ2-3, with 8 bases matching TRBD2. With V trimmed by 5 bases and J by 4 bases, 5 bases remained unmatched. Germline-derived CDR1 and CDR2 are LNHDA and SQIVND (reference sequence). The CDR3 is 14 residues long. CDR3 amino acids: CASSRSGGADTQYF. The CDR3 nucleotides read TGTGCCAGTAGTCGCAGCGGGGGTGCAGATACGCAGTATTTT. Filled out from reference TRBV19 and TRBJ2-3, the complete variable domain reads DGGITQSPKYLFRKEGQNVTLSCEQNLNHDAMYWYRQDPGQGLRLIYYSQIVNDFQKGDIAEGYSVSREKKESFPLTVTSAQKNPTAFYLCASSRSGGADTQYFGPGTRLTVL.

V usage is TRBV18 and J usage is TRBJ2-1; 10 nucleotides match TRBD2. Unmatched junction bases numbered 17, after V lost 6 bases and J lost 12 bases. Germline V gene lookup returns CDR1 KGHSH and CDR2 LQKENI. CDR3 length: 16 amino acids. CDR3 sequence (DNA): TGTGCCAGCTCTCCAAGCCCCGTCCTAGCGGGGGTTTGGCAGTTCTTC. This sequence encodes CASSPSPVLAGVWQFF.

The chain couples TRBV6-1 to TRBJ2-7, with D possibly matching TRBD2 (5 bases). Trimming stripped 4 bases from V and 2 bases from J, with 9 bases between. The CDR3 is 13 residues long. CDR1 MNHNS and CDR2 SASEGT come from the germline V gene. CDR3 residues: CASSAAGTYEQYV. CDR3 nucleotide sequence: TGTGCCAGCAGTGCTGCCGGGACCTACGAGCAGTACGTC.

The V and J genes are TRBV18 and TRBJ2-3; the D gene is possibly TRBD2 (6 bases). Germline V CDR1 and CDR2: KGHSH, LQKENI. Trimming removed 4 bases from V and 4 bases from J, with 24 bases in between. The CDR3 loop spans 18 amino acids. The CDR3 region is CASSRSQYGAGDSDTQYF. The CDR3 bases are TGTGCCAGCTCACGTTCCCAATACGGAGCGGGCGATTCAGATACGCAGTATTTT.

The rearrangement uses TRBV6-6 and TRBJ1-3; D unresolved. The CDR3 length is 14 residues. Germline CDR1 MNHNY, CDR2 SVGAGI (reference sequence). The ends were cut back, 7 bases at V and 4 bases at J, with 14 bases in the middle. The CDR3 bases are TGTGCCAGCATCGAATCTTCGAGCGGAAACACCATATATTTT. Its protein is CASIESSSGNTIYF.

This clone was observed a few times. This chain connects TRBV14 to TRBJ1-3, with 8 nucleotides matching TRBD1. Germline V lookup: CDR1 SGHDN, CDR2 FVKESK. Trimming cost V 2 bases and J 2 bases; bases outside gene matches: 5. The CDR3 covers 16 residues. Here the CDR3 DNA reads TGTGCCAGCAGCCAAACCGGACAGGGCCCTGGAAACACCATATATTTT. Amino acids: CASSQTGQGPGNTIYF.

This CDR3 is CALKTDQETQYF. Here the CDR3 DNA reads TGTGCCCTGAAGACAGACCAAGAGACCCAGTACTTC. The chain uses TRBV10-3 and TRBJ2-5, with a possible D match to TRBD1 (5 bases). Germline-derived CDR1 and CDR2 are ENHRY and SYGVKD. Trimming shortened V by 11 bases and J by 0 bases, and 10 bases separated the two germline ends. The CDR3 length is 12 residues.

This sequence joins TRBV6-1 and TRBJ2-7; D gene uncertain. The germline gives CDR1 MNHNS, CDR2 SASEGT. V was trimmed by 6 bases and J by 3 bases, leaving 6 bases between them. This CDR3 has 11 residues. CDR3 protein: CASRDYYEQYV. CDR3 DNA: TGTGCCAGCAGGGATTACTACGAGCAGTACGTC.